This TCR beta chain was captured in a study of CD8+ T cells in alopecia areata. Extracted from the samples, RNA was reverse transcribed into cDNA to serve as the sequencing template. The protocol was immunoSEQ multiplex PCR, while the TCRdb copy is restricted to in-frame clones and leaves out a portion. The sample lists 250,000 to 300,000 clones, nearly 60% occurring once. The sample's treatment: oral pan-JAK inhibitor, 5-10 mg twice daily. From germline, CDR1 is SGHRS and CDR2 YFSETQ. CDR3 length equals 15 residues. The V segment lost 6 bases and the J segment 2 bases; nucleotides outside the gene matches: 8.

This receptor was obtained from a human donor with alopecia areata. The chain has TRBV5-1 and TRBJ1-1; the match to TRBD1 covers 9 bases. This material consisted of CD4+ T cells sorted from blood, taken at week 24, from a patient treated with tofacitinib. The CDR3 protein is CASNPGQGPNTEAFF. The CDR3, as DNA: TGCGCCAGCAACCCAGGACAGGGGCCAAACACTGAAGCTTTCTTT.